What follows describes a single TCR beta chain. Its antigen is still unknown. V lost 2 bases, J lost 0 bases, and 9 bases lay in between. Germline V gene data show CDR1 as SGDLS and CDR2 as YYNGEE. This CDR3 comprises 15 residues. 60 Vbeta and 13 Jbeta primers were used in PCR. Produced via immunoSEQ multiplex PCR; TCRdb's table is partial and in-frame only. The data hold 150,000 to 200,000 clones, with approximately 82% observed a single time. This entry belongs to a study of cytomegalovirus exposure and HLA in healthy donors. Whole-study results and caveats: Available immune exposure information covered CMV serostatus only. In vitro confirmation showed three CMV-associated chains to be CMV antigen specific. About 90% or about 30% of the time was how often most TCR beta V segments were productive, according to an earlier analysis. Researchers counted 150 to 200 TCR beta chains as cytomegalovirus-associated.

Specimen: PBMCs. The receptor was derived from a young woman in good health and CMV-seropositive. The rearrangement uses TRBV9 and TRBJ2-1; the D gene is possibly TRBD1 (5 bases). The CDR3 DNA reads TGTGCCAGCAGCGTGGGGCGGAACTCCTACAATGAGCAGTTCTTC. Translation gives CASSVGRNSYNEQFF.